This T cell receptor beta chain is from a study of cytomegalovirus exposure and HLA in healthy donors. Overall study findings and caveats: The authors later linked a missense DCLRE1C variant to TCR beta V- and J-gene trimming. Most likely, a cluster of highly shared sequence variants arose as a sequencing artifact.

The CDR3 is made up of 14 amino acids. V was pared by 5 bases and J by 5 bases, with 7 bases of the junction left unmatched. From germline, CDR1 is MDHEN and CDR2 SYDVKM. 60 Vbeta and 13 Jbeta primers were used in PCR. Repertoires were generated with immunoSEQ multiplex PCR, while TCRdb's copy carries only in-frame clones and drops some. The sample has fewer than 150,000 clones; around 80% are singletons. A word on this clone: Its matching antigen is unknown.

This receptor was taken from a female donor in good health and CMV-seropositive. The source material was PBMCs. This sequence joins TRBV28 and TRBJ1-1, with TRBD1 matching over 8 bases. CDR3: CASSPATGETEAFF. CDR3 in DNA: TGTGCCAGCAGTCCGGCGACAGGGGAGACTGAAGCTTTCTTT.